This TCR beta chain was documented in a study of human T cells and chemical hapten exposure. Looking at the study overall: Minor pooled library volume differences mainly drove per-sample TCR yield variation.

MiXCR, run by TCRdb on the 5' RACE reads, gives a single entry per CDR3 protein. The table records about 140,000 distinct CDR3 sequences, roughly 4% of them present only once. Whole blood, unfractionated, served as the material for total RNA extraction. Germline V gene data show CDR1 as LGHNA and CDR2 as YNFKEQ. The CDR3 contains 15 residues. Trimming took 6 bases from V and 4 from J, leaving 16 bases between them. This clonotype has at least ten counts. This clonotype originated in a female donor in good health. V usage is TRBV4-2 and J usage is TRBJ1-5; TRBD1 might be the D (5 bases). CDR3 nucleotide sequence: TGTGCCAGCAGTTACGGGACGAGAGAGAATCAGCCCCAGCATTTT. This encodes CASSYGTRENQPQHF.